This T cell receptor (beta chain) was obtained from a study of CD8 T cells in ankylosing spondylitis (dated by TCRdb to 2016 to 2017). In terms of the full investigation: To find TCR variants linked to disease, the study profiled T cell receptor beta repertoires in ankylosing spondylitis patients and healthy donors. Samples of peripheral blood were taken, and for ankylosing spondylitis patients, synovial fluid was collected as well. The whole study cohort included 85 to 120 healthy donors and 20 to 30 ankylosing spondylitis patients. What the authors observed across the whole study: In peripheral blood, the disease-linked clones were found at relatively low frequencies and had a CD8+ phenotype. Significant enrichment of the disease-linked clones was reported in matched synovial fluid samples from ankylosing spondylitis patients. Some motif variants were previously reported in synovial fluid and blood of reactive arthritis patients, suggesting common disease-initiation mechanisms. Blood from ankylosing spondylitis patients appeared to be characterized by a TCR beta motif made up of several highly homologous amino acid variants.

Cut back by 0 bases and 8 bases, the V and J ends lie 18 bases apart. CDR1 SGDLS and CDR2 YYNGEE are derived from the germline V gene. The CDR3 spans 16 residues, from the cysteine through the phenylalanine. Only the CDR3 DNA stays, 48 bases, in frame from base 1. This clonotype was seen ten or more times. The target of this receptor is not known. Base qualities are not recorded, but no much larger clone differs from it by a single base. Sequenced using an Illumina HiSeq 2500. Quantitative 5'-RACE with molecular barcodes was used to prepare TCR beta libraries. Regarding the original processing steps: To identify disease-linked TCR variants, a new computational method was used, one built on a probabilistic model of VDJ rearrangement. TCRdb trimmed the raw reads at Q25, called clones with MiXCR and kept productive beta chains. When rows share a CDR3 protein, they turn into one entry using the most common DNA and genes. It is TCRdb's table, rather than the study itself, that gives the V and J calls and clone size. This sample has roughly 42,000 distinct CDR3 sequences in its table, and less than 3% of those were observed once. The leading ten clones occupy 4% to 5.5% of the sample.

The rearrangement joined TRBV9 to TRBJ2-1; TRBD2 is perhaps the D gene, given 5 matching bases. The clonotype comes from a male donor with ankylosing spondylitis or in good health (not recorded which). Sequencing input: blood, either unsorted or a sorted T cell fraction (not recorded which). The CDR3 region: CASSVVGRDRRDEQFF. The nucleotide sequence is given as TGTGCCAGCAGCGTAGTGGGAAGGGATCGGCGGGATGAGCAGTTCTTC.